These 5 T cell receptor beta chains were sequenced from one sample in a study of CD4+ T cells in melanoma. Only in-frame clones appear in the TCRdb table, and some are missing; sequencing was by immunoSEQ multiplex PCR. The data hold 4,500 to 5,000 clones, with 60% to 70% observed a single time. Sequenced sample: cells from a culture (not recorded whether cultured in vitro). Every receptor here comes from a human donor with melanoma.

This rearrangement joins TRBV19 to TRBJ2-5, with TRBD1 identical over 7 bases. This CDR3 is 14 amino acids long. CDR1 and CDR2 (germline): LNHDA, SQIVND (reference sequence). V dropped 6 bases and J dropped 3; count of bases not matched to a gene: 7. CDR3 in DNA: TGTGCCAGTAGCCCGCAGGGGGTAGAAGAGACCCAGTACTTC. It is translated as CASSPQGVEETQYF.

This clone showed up just once. The CDR3 is CASSYLYPSGEQYF. The CDR3, as DNA: TGTGCCAGCAGTTACTTGTACCCGTCTGGAGAGCAGTACTTC. V usage is TRBV6-5 and J usage is TRBJ2-7; D is ambiguous. Germline CDR1 and CDR2: MNHEY and SVGAGI. V gave up 1 base and J gave up 7 bases, with 14 bases separating them. The CDR3 is 14 amino acids.

The chain joins TRBV24-1 to TRBJ1-1, with 8 positions matching TRBD1. The trim removed 5 bases at V and 5 bases at J, leaving 9 bases unmatched. This CDR3 is 15 amino acids long. Looked up from germline, CDR1 is KGHDR and CDR2 is SFDVKD. DNA of the CDR3: TGTGCCACCAGTGGTGGAGACAGGGGAGGGACTGAAGCTTTCTTT. This sequence encodes CATSGGDRGGTEAFF.

This clone was recorded a few times. The V call is TRBV5-4, the J call TRBJ1-5, with unresolved D. Germline V gene sequence: CDR1 SGHNT, CDR2 YYREEE (reference sequence). V lost 3 bases and J lost 6, with 16 bases in between. The CDR3 is 15 residues long. The CDR3 loop is CASSSKRVGLQPQHF. In nucleotides, the CDR3 is TGTGCCAGCAGCTCTAAGCGGGTAGGACTTCAGCCCCAGCATTTT.

The rearrangement joins TRBV6-5 to TRBJ2-3; weak D call: TRBD2 (6 bases). Germline V gene sequence: CDR1 MNHEY, CDR2 SVGAGI. Trimming removed 11 bases at V and 1 base at J, with 16 bases between. The CDR3 loop spans 14 amino acids. CDR3 coding DNA: TGTGCCTGCGCCCTGTGGAGGGGCACAGATACGCAGTATTTT. As protein: CACALWRGTDTQYF.